This T cell receptor beta chain was sequenced in a study of blood T cell repertoires in COVID-19. Across the whole study: Specimens from acute and convalescent COVID-19 originated in the United States, Italy and Spain. T cells, B-cell-depleted T cells, or PBMCs supplied cDNA or gDNA.

The assay was immunoSEQ multiplex PCR, and TCRdb's table has in-frame clones only and misses some. The sample includes 270,000 or so clones, 86% of them seen just once. The CDR3 is 14 amino acids. The ends were cut back, 2 bases at V and 4 bases at J, with 9 bases in the middle. Germline values: CDR1 LGHNT, CDR2 FRNRAP. The TCR sequence derives from a woman younger than 30 who had recovered from COVID-19. What was sequenced was PBMCs or T cells enriched from blood (not recorded which). The chain recombines TRBV12-5 with TRBJ2-1, with D tentatively TRBD1 (5 bases). The CDR3 DNA reads TGTGCTAGTGGTTTGACCCCAGGGTACAATGAGCAGTTCTTC. Protein sequence: CASGLTPGYNEQFF.